The rows below give T cell receptor beta chains drawn from one sample of a study of patients and donors after allogeneic stem cell transplantation. MiXCR, applied by TCRdb to the RT-PCR reads, yields one record per CDR3 protein. The sample carries roughly 960,000 distinct CDR3 sequences, under 20% recorded once. The sample comprised blood, either unsorted or a sorted T cell fraction (not recorded which). The receptor set was obtained from a human donor who was either an allogeneic HSCT recipient or a stem cell or donor lymphocyte infusion donor (not recorded which). It is not recorded whose cells these are; they may come from a transplant donor. Both conserved end residues are part of each CDR3. The order of the fields is clone size, J gene, V gene, D gene, CDR3 DNA, CDR3 protein. A D gene is named only where the DNA matches it firmly. The size field is filled for only some rows; it gives once, few, many or a size class.

clone_size: .
j_call: TRBJ2-1
v_call: TRBV12-3/TRBV12-4
d_call: TRBD1
cdr3_nt: TGTGCCAGCAGTTTTCCGGGACAGGGGGTAAATTTAGCCTACAATGAGCAGTTCTTC
cdr3_aa: CASSFPGQGVNLAYNEQFF

clone_size: few
j_call: TRBJ1-3
v_call: TRBV5-6
d_call: .
cdr3_nt: TGTGCCAGCAGTGTGGGGACGGGATCGCGCGGAAACACCATATATTTT
cdr3_aa: CASSVGTGSRGNTIYF

clone_size: many
j_call: TRBJ2-2
v_call: TRBV12-3/TRBV12-4
d_call: .
cdr3_nt: TGTGCCAGCAGTCCTAGGAACACCGGGGAGCTGTTTTTT
cdr3_aa: CASSPRNTGELFF

clone_size: many
j_call: TRBJ2-1
v_call: TRBV5-1
d_call: .
cdr3_nt: TGTGCCAGCAGCTTAGTAGGGGGCAATGAGCAGTTCTTC
cdr3_aa: CASSLVGGNEQFF

clone_size: .
j_call: TRBJ1-1
v_call: TRBV21-1
d_call: .
cdr3_nt: TGTGCCAGCTGCCCGACAGGGGAATCCACTGAAGCTTTCTTT
cdr3_aa: CASCPTGESTEAFF

clone_size: few
j_call: TRBJ1-1
v_call: TRBV29-1
d_call: TRBD1
cdr3_nt: TGCAGCGGATACAGGGGGAACACTGAAGCTTTCTTT
cdr3_aa: CSGYRGNTEAFF

clone_size: few
j_call: TRBJ2-3
v_call: TRBV20-1
d_call: .
cdr3_nt: TGCAGTGCTAGTAGTCAGGGCAGCACAGATACGCAGTATTTT
cdr3_aa: CSASSQGSTDTQYF

clone_size: few
j_call: TRBJ2-3
v_call: TRBV5-1
d_call: .
cdr3_nt: TGCGCCAGCAGCTTAGAAAGCTACACAGATACGCAGTATTTT
cdr3_aa: CASSLESYTDTQYF

clone_size: few
j_call: TRBJ1-1
v_call: TRBV4-2
d_call: TRBD1
cdr3_nt: TGTGCCAGCAGCCAAGCAGGGGGGATTTTGGCTTTCTTT
cdr3_aa: CASSQAGGILAFF

clone_size: few
j_call: TRBJ1-1
v_call: TRBV5-1
d_call: TRBD1
cdr3_nt: TGCGCCAGCAGCCCCGACAGGGGCCGCACTAGGACTGAAGCTTTCTTT
cdr3_aa: CASSPDRGRTRTEAFF

clone_size: few
j_call: TRBJ2-1
v_call: TRBV15
d_call: TRBD2
cdr3_nt: TGTGCCACCAGCAGGGGGTTAACGGGACGGGAGGACAATGAGCAGTTCTTC
cdr3_aa: CATSRGLTGREDNEQFF

clone_size: .
j_call: TRBJ2-4
v_call: TRBV20-1
d_call: .
cdr3_nt: TGCAGTGCTAGAGTTGGAGGGGGCCTAGCCAAAAACATTCAGTACTTC
cdr3_aa: CSARVGGGLAKNIQYF

clone_size: many
j_call: TRBJ2-1
v_call: TRBV12-3/TRBV12-4
d_call: .
cdr3_nt: TGTGCCAGCAGTCCCTCGAGGGAGCAGTTCTTC
cdr3_aa: CASSPSREQFF

clone_size: few
j_call: TRBJ2-7
v_call: TRBV20-1
d_call: TRBD1
cdr3_nt: TGCAGTGCAAACCCACAGGGGGCGCGGTACGAGCAGTACTTC
cdr3_aa: CSANPQGARYEQYF

clone_size: .
j_call: TRBJ2-1
v_call: TRBV6-2/TRBV6-3
d_call: TRBD2
cdr3_nt: TGTGCCAGCAGGCAGGGACTAGCGGTCTACAATGAGCAGTTCTTC
cdr3_aa: CASRQGLAVYNEQFF

clone_size: few
j_call: TRBJ2-3
v_call: TRBV4-3
d_call: TRBD1
cdr3_nt: TGCGCCAGCAGCCAAACGGAGACAGGGGCGTCAGATACGCAGTATTTT
cdr3_aa: CASSQTETGASDTQYF

clone_size: .
j_call: TRBJ1-1
v_call: TRBV5-5
d_call: .
cdr3_nt: TGTGCCAGCAGCCTGACAGGCCCCGGGGCTGAAGCTTTCTTT
cdr3_aa: CASSLTGPGAEAFF

clone_size: .
j_call: TRBJ1-4
v_call: TRBV7-6
d_call: .
cdr3_nt: TGTGCCAGCAGCTTATCGGGTGGGGAAGAAAAACTGTTTTTT
cdr3_aa: CASSLSGGEEKLFF

clone_size: few
j_call: TRBJ2-3
v_call: TRBV5-1
d_call: .
cdr3_nt: TGCGCCAGCAGCTTGGTAGATGCCCCCCCAGATACGCAGTATTTT
cdr3_aa: CASSLVDAPPDTQYF

clone_size: .
j_call: TRBJ1-2
v_call: TRBV4-3
d_call: TRBD1
cdr3_nt: TGCGCCAGCAGCCAAGATGGGACAGGGGTGGGAGGCTACACCTTC
cdr3_aa: CASSQDGTGVGGYTF

clone_size: few
j_call: TRBJ1-2
v_call: TRBV7-2
d_call: TRBD1
cdr3_nt: TGTGCCAGCTCCTCATCTCGACAGGGGCCGATCTACACCTTC
cdr3_aa: CASSSSRQGPIYTF

clone_size: .
j_call: TRBJ1-2
v_call: TRBV29-1
d_call: .
cdr3_nt: TGCAGCGTTGAGAACGCGGGGGGCTACACCTTC
cdr3_aa: CSVENAGGYTF

clone_size: many
j_call: TRBJ1-1
v_call: TRBV7-3
d_call: .
cdr3_nt: TGTGCCAGCAGCTTGGGGTGGGGCACTGAAGCTTTCTTT
cdr3_aa: CASSLGWGTEAFF

clone_size: .
j_call: TRBJ1-6
v_call: TRBV7-2
d_call: .
cdr3_nt: TGTGCCAGCGTCTTATCGCGTACAGCTTATAATTCACCCCTCCACTTT
cdr3_aa: CASVLSRTAYNSPLHF

clone_size: many
j_call: TRBJ2-2
v_call: TRBV12-3/TRBV12-4
d_call: .
cdr3_nt: TGTGCCAGCAGACCATACAGGAACACCGGGGAGCTGTTTTTT
cdr3_aa: CASRPYRNTGELFF

clone_size: few
j_call: TRBJ2-1
v_call: TRBV12-3/TRBV12-4
d_call: .
cdr3_nt: TGTGCCAGCAGACTCCGCGATCCAGGCAATGAGCAGTTCTTC
cdr3_aa: CASRLRDPGNEQFF

clone_size: many
j_call: TRBJ2-2
v_call: TRBV29-1
d_call: .
cdr3_nt: TGCAGCGTTGGGTTTCGAGGAGGTACCGGGGAGCTGTTTTTT
cdr3_aa: CSVGFRGGTGELFF

clone_size: .
j_call: TRBJ2-7
v_call: TRBV10-3
d_call: TRBD2
cdr3_nt: TGTGCCATCAGTGATCGACTAGCGGGGACCTACGAGCAGTACTTC
cdr3_aa: CAISDRLAGTYEQYF

clone_size: .
j_call: TRBJ1-1
v_call: TRBV20-1
d_call: .
cdr3_nt: TGCAGTGCTAGCGAACGGACGGCGGGTGTGACTGAAGCTTTCTTT
cdr3_aa: CSASERTAGVTEAFF

clone_size: few
j_call: TRBJ2-3
v_call: TRBV5-1
d_call: .
cdr3_nt: TGCGCCAGCAGCTTCGGACAGACTAAGACCACAGATACGCAGTATTTT
cdr3_aa: CASSFGQTKTTDTQYF

clone_size: .
j_call: TRBJ1-4
v_call: TRBV10-3
d_call: .
cdr3_nt: TGTGCCATCAGTGAGCAGGCAGGGACTAATGAAAAACTGTTTTTT
cdr3_aa: CAISEQAGTNEKLFF

clone_size: .
j_call: TRBJ1-2
v_call: TRBV12-3/TRBV12-4
d_call: TRBD1
cdr3_nt: TGTGCCAGCAGTTTCTGGGACAGGGTGAATGCTAACTATGGCTACACCTTC
cdr3_aa: CASSFWDRVNANYGYTF

clone_size: .
j_call: TRBJ2-3
v_call: TRBV4-3
d_call: TRBD2
cdr3_nt: TGCGCCAGCAGCCAAGATTCTCCAGCGGGGGGATCAGATACGCAGTATTTT
cdr3_aa: CASSQDSPAGGSDTQYF

clone_size: .
j_call: TRBJ1-5
v_call: TRBV12-3/TRBV12-4
d_call: .
cdr3_nt: TGTGCCAGCAGTTTGATGTTTGGACTGGCCCAGCATTTT
cdr3_aa: CASSLMFGLAQHF

clone_size: few
j_call: TRBJ1-1
v_call: TRBV19
d_call: TRBD1
cdr3_nt: TGTGCCAGTAGCACACCTGGGACAGAGACTGAAGCTTTCTTT
cdr3_aa: CASSTPGTETEAFF

clone_size: .
j_call: TRBJ1-5
v_call: TRBV2
d_call: .
cdr3_nt: TGTGCCAGCAGTGGCCGGCAGGGAGGTCAGCCCCAGCATTTT
cdr3_aa: CASSGRQGGQPQHF

clone_size: few
j_call: TRBJ2-7
v_call: TRBV5-6
d_call: .
cdr3_nt: TGTGCCAGCAGCGAATGGTATGGGTACGAGCAGTACTTC
cdr3_aa: CASSEWYGYEQYF

clone_size: .
j_call: TRBJ1-3
v_call: TRBV4-2
d_call: .
cdr3_nt: TGTGCCAGCAGCCAAGAATCAGGATTTGACCTCTCTGGAAACACCATATATTTT
cdr3_aa: CASSQESGFDLSGNTIYF

clone_size: few
j_call: TRBJ2-1
v_call: TRBV28
d_call: TRBD1
cdr3_nt: TGTGCCAGCAGTCCGAACGACCCCGGGACAGGCTTCTACAATGAGCAGTTCTTC
cdr3_aa: CASSPNDPGTGFYNEQFF

clone_size: few
j_call: TRBJ2-1
v_call: TRBV5-1
d_call: .
cdr3_nt: TGCGCCAGCAGCTTGGGGACTGTACAAAATGAGCAGTTCTTC
cdr3_aa: CASSLGTVQNEQFF

clone_size: few
j_call: TRBJ2-7
v_call: TRBV6-5
d_call: TRBD1
cdr3_nt: TGTGCCAGCAGTTACTCGTCCCCGGGACAGGGTCGTACCTACGAGCAGTACTTC
cdr3_aa: CASSYSSPGQGRTYEQYF

clone_size: .
j_call: TRBJ1-2
v_call: TRBV7-2
d_call: .
cdr3_nt: TGTGCCAGCAGCTTAGAAAGGTCGGGGTATGGCTACACCTTC
cdr3_aa: CASSLERSGYGYTF

clone_size: .
j_call: TRBJ1-5
v_call: TRBV20-1
d_call: .
cdr3_nt: TGCAGTGCCACCGGACAGACGGTCGGCAATCAGCCCCAGCATTTT
cdr3_aa: CSATGQTVGNQPQHF

clone_size: few
j_call: TRBJ2-2
v_call: TRBV5-1
d_call: .
cdr3_nt: TGCGCCAGCAGCTTGGCCGGAGGGTTTCCCGGGGAGCTGTTTTTT
cdr3_aa: CASSLAGGFPGELFF

clone_size: .
j_call: TRBJ1-1
v_call: TRBV13
d_call: .
cdr3_nt: TGTGCCAGCAGCTTACTGGCAGCGTATCCTGAAGCTTTCTTT
cdr3_aa: CASSLLAAYPEAFF

clone_size: .
j_call: TRBJ1-2
v_call: TRBV6-1
d_call: .
cdr3_nt: TGTGCCAGCGGAAGGGCAGGGCGGTATGGCTACACCTTC
cdr3_aa: CASGRAGRYGYTF

clone_size: .
j_call: TRBJ2-2
v_call: TRBV20-1
d_call: TRBD2
cdr3_nt: TGCAGTGCTAGAGATCAACTAGCGGGAGCTAGGGGATCCGGGGAGCTGTTTTTT
cdr3_aa: CSARDQLAGARGSGELFF

clone_size: few
j_call: TRBJ2-1
v_call: TRBV11-2
d_call: TRBD2
cdr3_nt: TGTGCCAGCAGCATCAAGACTAGCGGGGGGCAAAGCTCCTACAATGAGCAGTTCTTC
cdr3_aa: CASSIKTSGGQSSYNEQFF

clone_size: few
j_call: TRBJ1-2
v_call: TRBV10-3
d_call: .
cdr3_nt: TGTGCCATCAGTCTCCAGGGGTCGTATGGCTACACCTTC
cdr3_aa: CAISLQGSYGYTF

clone_size: .
j_call: TRBJ1-4
v_call: TRBV7-8
d_call: .
cdr3_nt: TGTGCCAGCAGCTTGGGGTTTATGAGGGCTAATGAAAAACTGTTTTTT
cdr3_aa: CASSLGFMRANEKLFF

clone_size: few
j_call: TRBJ2-5
v_call: TRBV7-2
d_call: .
cdr3_nt: TGTGCCAGCAGCCCCCAGCAGGGCCTTCAAGAGACCCAGTACTTC
cdr3_aa: CASSPQQGLQETQYF

clone_size: .
j_call: TRBJ2-3
v_call: TRBV4-1
d_call: TRBD2
cdr3_nt: TGCGCCAGCAGCCATCATGGACTAGGCACAGATACGCAGTATTTT
cdr3_aa: CASSHHGLGTDTQYF